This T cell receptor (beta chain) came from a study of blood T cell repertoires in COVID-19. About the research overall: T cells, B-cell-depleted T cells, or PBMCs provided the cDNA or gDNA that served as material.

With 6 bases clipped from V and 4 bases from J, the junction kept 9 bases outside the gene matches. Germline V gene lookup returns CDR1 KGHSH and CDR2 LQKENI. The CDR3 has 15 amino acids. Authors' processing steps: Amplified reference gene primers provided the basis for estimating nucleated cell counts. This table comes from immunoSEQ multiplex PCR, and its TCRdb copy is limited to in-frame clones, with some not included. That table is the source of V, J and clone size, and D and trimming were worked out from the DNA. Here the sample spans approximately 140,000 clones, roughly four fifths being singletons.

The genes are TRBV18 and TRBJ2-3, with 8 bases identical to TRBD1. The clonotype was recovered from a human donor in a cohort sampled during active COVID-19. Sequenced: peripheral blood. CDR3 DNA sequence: TGTGCCAGCTCCCGGACAGGGAGAAGCCCAGATACGCAGTATTTT. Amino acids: CASSRTGRSPDTQYF.